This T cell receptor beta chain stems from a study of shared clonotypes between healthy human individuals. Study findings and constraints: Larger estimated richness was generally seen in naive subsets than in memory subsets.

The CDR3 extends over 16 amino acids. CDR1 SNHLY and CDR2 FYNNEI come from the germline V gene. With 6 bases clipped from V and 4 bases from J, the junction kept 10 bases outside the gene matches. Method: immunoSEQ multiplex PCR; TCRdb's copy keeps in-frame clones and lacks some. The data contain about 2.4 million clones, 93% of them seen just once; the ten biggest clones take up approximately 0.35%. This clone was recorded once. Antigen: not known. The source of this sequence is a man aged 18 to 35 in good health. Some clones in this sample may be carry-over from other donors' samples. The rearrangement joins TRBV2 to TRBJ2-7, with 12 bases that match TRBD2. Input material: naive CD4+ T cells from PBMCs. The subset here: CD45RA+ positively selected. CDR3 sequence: CASSNRLAGGLYEQYF. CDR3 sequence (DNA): TGTGCCAGCAGCAATCGGCTAGCGGGAGGGTTATACGAGCAGTACTTC.